Sequencing of this T cell receptor beta chain was carried out in a study of T cell responses to AZD1222 COVID-19 vaccine. Study as a whole: Pooling was applied to second doses at about 4 or about 12 weeks.

Trimming took off 7 bases at V and 9 bases at J, with 13 bases between the two ends. This CDR3 spans 12 amino acids. Germline V gene data show CDR1 as LGHNT and CDR2 as FRNRAP. Notes on the study in general: Without day 14 samples, only post-peak T cell repertoires were studied.

Clones were read by immunoSEQ multiplex PCR, and TCRdb kept only the in-frame ones, dropping some. The table lists 95,000 to 150,000 clones, roughly 84% of them singletons. A note on this clone: Its cognate antigen is unknown.

Sequenced here: peripheral blood, sampled on day 0 of AZD1222 vaccination. The gene calls are TRBV12-5 and TRBJ2-1, with D possibly matching TRBD2 (5 bases). The TCR was taken from an adult in good health. The CDR3 DNA sequence: TGTGCTAGTGCCCCACACGCGGGTGAGCAGTTCTTC. Its protein product is CASAPHAGEQFF.